This T cell receptor (beta chain) was profiled in a study of blood T cell repertoires in COVID-19. Study summary: Collection of acute and convalescent COVID-19 samples took place in the United States, Italy and Spain. The analysed material was cDNA or gDNA that came from T cells, B-cell-depleted T cells, or PBMCs.

This CDR3 contains 13 residues. Germline CDR1 SQVTM, CDR2 ANQGSEA. Germline trimming cut 6 bases from V and 5 bases from J; bases unmatched to any gene: 7. Per the original methods: Amplifying reference gene primers gave estimates of nucleated cell counts. Method: immunoSEQ multiplex PCR; TCRdb's copy keeps in-frame clones and lacks some. From that table come the V and J calls and clone size; the DNA was used to work out D and trimming. The sample has some 270,000 clones, 86% seen once. Sequenced material: peripheral blood. The rearrangement links TRBV29-1 to TRBJ2-3, with 8 bases aligning to TRBD1. This TCR derives from a woman between 55 and 75 years old who had recovered from COVID-19. CDR3 region: CSVFRGLGDTQYF. The CDR3 DNA reads TGCAGCGTCTTCAGGGGGCTGGGAGATACGCAGTATTTT.